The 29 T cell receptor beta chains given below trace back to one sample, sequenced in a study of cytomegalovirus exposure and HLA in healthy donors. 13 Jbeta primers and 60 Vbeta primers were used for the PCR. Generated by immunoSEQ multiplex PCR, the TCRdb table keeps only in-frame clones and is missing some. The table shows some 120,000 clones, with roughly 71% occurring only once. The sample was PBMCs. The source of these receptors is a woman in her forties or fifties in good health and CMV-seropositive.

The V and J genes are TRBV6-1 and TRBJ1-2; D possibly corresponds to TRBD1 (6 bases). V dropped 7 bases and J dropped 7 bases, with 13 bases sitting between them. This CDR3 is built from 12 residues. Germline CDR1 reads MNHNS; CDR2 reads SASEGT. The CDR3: CASNDWGLGYTF. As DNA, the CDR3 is TGTGCCAGCAACGACTGGGGGCTTGGCTACACCTTC.

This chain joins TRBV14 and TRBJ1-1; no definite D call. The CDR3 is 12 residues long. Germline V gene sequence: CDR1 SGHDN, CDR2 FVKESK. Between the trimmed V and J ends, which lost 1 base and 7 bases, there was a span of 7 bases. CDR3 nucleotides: TGTGCCAGCAGCCAAGGCGGGCGTGAAGCTTTCTTT. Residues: CASSQGGREAFF.

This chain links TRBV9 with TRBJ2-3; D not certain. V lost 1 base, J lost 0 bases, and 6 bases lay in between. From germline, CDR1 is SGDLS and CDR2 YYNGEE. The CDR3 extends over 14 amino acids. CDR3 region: CASSVLSSTDTQYF. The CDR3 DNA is TGTGCCAGCAGCGTACTATCCAGCACAGATACGCAGTATTTT.

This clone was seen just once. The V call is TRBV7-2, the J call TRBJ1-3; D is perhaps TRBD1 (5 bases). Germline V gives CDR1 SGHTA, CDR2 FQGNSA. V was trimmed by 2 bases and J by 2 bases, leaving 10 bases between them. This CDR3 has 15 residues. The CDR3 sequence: CASSLRTGAGNTIYF. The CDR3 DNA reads TGTGCCAGCAGCTTACGCACAGGCGCTGGAAACACCATATATTTT.

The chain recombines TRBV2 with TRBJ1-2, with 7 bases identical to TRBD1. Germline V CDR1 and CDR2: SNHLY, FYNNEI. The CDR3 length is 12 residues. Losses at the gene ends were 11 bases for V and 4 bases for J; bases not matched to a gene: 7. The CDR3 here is CAGIRDSYGYTF. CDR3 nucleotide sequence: TGTGCCGGCATCAGGGACAGCTATGGCTACACCTTC.

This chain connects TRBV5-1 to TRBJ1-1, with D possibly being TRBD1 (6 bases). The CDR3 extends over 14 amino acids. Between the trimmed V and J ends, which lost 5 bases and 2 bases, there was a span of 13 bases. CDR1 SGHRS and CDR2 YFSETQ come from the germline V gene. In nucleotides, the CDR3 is TGCGCCAGCAGGGGAGGGGGACCAAACACTGAAGCTTTCTTT. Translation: CASRGGGPNTEAFF.

The CDR3 loop reads CASYEGAVGETQYF. Here the CDR3 DNA reads TGCGCCAGCTACGAGGGGGCGGTGGGGGAGACCCAGTACTTC. The chain is built from TRBV5-1 and TRBJ2-5; TRBD1 matches at 7 bases. Germline loops: CDR1 SGHRS, CDR2 YFSETQ. The CDR3 length is 14 residues. J gave up 5 bases and V 7 bases, and 11 bases lay outside the gene matches.

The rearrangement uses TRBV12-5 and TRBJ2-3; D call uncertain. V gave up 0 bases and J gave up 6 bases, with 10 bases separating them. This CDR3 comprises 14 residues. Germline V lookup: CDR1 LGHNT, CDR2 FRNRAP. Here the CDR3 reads CASGLVPNEDTQYF. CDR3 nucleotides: TGTGCTAGTGGTTTGGTCCCGAATGAGGATACGCAGTATTTT.

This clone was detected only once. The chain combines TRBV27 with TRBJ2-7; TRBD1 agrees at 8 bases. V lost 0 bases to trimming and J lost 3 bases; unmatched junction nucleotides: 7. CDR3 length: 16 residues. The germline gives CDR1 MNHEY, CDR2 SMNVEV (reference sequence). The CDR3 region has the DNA TGTGCCAGCAGTTTATCGCTGGACAGGGTTATCTACGAGCAGTACTTC. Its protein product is CASSLSLDRVIYEQYF.

The DNA of the CDR3 is TGTGCCAGCAAAGTAGCGACAGGGGCTAACTATGGCTACACCTTC. Translating gives CASKVATGANYGYTF. The chain recombines TRBV2 with TRBJ1-2; 8 positions agree with TRBD1. The V gene end was trimmed by 7 bases and the J gene end by 0 bases; junction bases not matched to a gene: 7. Germline-derived CDR1 and CDR2 are SNHLY and FYNNEI. The CDR3 has 15 amino acids.

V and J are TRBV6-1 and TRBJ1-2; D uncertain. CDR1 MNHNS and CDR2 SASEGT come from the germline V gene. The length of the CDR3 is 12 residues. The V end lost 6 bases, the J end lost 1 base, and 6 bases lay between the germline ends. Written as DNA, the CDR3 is TGTGCCAGCAGCAGGATTAACTATGGCTACACCTTC. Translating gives CASSRINYGYTF.

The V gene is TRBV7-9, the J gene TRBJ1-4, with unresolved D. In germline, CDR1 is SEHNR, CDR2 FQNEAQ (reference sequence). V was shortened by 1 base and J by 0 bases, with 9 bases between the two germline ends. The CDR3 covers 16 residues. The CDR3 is CASSLDRRATNEKLFF. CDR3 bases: TGTGCCAGCAGCTTAGACAGACGCGCAACTAATGAAAAACTGTTTTTT.

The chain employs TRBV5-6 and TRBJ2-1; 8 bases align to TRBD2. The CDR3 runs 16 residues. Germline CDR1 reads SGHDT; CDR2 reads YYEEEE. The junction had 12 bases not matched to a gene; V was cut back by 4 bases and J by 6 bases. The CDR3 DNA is TGTGCCAGCAGCCTCCCTATGGCGGGGGGCCCCAATGAGCAGTTCTTC. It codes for CASSLPMAGGPNEQFF.

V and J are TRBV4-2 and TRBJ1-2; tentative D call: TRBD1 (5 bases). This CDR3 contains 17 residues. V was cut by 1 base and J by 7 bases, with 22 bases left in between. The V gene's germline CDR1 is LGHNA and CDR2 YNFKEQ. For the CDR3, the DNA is TGTGCCAGCAGCCAAGTTGCGGAGGGGCAGGGTTTAGGTGGCTACACCTTC. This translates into CASSQVAEGQGLGGYTF.

The CDR3 bases are TGTGCCAGCAGTGACGTAGTCGAGCAGTTCTTC. It is translated as CASSDVVEQFF. The chain employs TRBV2 and TRBJ2-1; no reliable D call. In germline, CDR1 is SNHLY, CDR2 FYNNEI. V dropped 3 bases and J dropped 10 bases, with 7 bases sitting between them. CDR3 size: 11 residues.

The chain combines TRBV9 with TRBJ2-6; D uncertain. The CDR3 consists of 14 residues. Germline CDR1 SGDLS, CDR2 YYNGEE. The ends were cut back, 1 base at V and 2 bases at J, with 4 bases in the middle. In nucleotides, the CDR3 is TGTGCCAGCAGCGTAACTACTGGGGCCAACGTCCTGACTTTC. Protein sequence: CASSVTTGANVLTF.

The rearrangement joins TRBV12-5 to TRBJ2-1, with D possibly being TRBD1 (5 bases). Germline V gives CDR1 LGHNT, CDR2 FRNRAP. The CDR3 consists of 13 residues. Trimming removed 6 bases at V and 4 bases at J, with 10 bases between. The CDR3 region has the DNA TGTGCTAGTGGCCCGACAGTTTACAATGAGCAGTTCTTC. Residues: CASGPTVYNEQFF.

DNA for the CDR3: TGTGCCTGGAGTCCCGGGACAGTTAGAAATTCACCCCTCCACTTT. This encodes CAWSPGTVRNSPLHF. The rearrangement joins TRBV30 to TRBJ1-6; 7 positions agree with TRBD1. CDR1 and CDR2 (germline): GTSNPN, SVGIG (reference sequence). The CDR3 is 15 residues long. J was trimmed by 7 bases and V by 2 bases; bases with no gene match: 8.

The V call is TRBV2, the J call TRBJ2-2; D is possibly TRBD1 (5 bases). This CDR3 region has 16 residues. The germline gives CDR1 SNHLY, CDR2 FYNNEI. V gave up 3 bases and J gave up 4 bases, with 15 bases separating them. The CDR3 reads CASSDQAGSVTGELFF. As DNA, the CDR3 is TGTGCCAGCAGTGATCAGGCAGGGTCGGTCACCGGGGAGCTGTTTTTT.

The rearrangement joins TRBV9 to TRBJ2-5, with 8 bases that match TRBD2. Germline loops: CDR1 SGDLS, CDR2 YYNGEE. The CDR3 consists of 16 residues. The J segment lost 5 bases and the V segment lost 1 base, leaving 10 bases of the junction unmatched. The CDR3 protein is CASSVSFGGAMETQYF. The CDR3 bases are TGTGCCAGCAGCGTAAGTTTCGGGGGGGCCATGGAGACCCAGTACTTC.

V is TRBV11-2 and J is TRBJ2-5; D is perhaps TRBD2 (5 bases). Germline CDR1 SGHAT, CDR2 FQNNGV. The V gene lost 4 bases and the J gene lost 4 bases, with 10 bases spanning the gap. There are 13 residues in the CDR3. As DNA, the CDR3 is TGTGCCAGCAGCTGGACGGGAACAGAGACCCAGTACTTC. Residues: CASSWTGTETQYF.

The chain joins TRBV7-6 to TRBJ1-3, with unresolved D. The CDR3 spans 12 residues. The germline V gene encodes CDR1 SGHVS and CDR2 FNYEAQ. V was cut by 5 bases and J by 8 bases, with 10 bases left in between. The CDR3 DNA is TGTGCCAGCAGCCGACCGGGAGACACCATATATTTT. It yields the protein CASSRPGDTIYF.

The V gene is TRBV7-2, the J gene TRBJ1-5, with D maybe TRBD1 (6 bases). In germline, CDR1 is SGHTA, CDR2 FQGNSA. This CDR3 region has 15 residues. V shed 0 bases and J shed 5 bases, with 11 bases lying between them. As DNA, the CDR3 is TGTGCCAGCAGCTTAGCACAGGGAGAGGATCAGCCCCAGCATTTT. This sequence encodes CASSLAQGEDQPQHF. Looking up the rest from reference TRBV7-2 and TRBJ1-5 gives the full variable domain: GAGVSQSPSNKVTEKGKDVELRCDPISGHTALYWYRQSLGQGLEFLIYFQGNSAPDKSGLPSDRFSAERTGGSVSTLTIQRTQQEDSAVYLCASSLAQGEDQPQHFGDGTRLSIL.

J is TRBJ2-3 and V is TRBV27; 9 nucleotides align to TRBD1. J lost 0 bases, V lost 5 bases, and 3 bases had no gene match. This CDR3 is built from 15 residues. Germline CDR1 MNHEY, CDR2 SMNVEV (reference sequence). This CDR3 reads CASSLGQGSTDTQYF. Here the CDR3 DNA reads TGTGCCAGCAGTCTAGGACAGGGGAGCACAGATACGCAGTATTTT.

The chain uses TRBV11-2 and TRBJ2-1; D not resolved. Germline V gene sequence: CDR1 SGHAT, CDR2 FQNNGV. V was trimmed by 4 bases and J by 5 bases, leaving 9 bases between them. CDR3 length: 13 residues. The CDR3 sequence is CASSSDRDNEQFF. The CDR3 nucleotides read TGTGCCAGCAGCTCCGACCGGGACAATGAGCAGTTCTTC.

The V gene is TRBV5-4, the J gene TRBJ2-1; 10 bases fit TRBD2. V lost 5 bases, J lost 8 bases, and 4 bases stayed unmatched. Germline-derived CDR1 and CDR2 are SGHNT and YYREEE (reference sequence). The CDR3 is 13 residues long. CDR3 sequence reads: CASSAGLADEQFF. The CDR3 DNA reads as TGTGCCAGCAGTGCCGGACTAGCGGATGAGCAGTTCTTC.

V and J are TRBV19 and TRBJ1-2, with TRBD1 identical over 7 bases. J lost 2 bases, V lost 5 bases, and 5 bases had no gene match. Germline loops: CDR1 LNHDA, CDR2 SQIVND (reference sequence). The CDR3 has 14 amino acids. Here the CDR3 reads CASSFGTDNYGYTF. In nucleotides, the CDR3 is TGTGCCAGTAGTTTCGGGACAGACAACTATGGCTACACCTTC. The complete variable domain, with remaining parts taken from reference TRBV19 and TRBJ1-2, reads DGGITQSPKYLFRKEGQNVTLSCEQNLNHDAMYWYRQDPGQGLRLIYYSQIVNDFQKGDIAEGYSVSREKKESFPLTVTSAQKNPTAFYLCASSFGTDNYGYTFGSGTRLTVV.

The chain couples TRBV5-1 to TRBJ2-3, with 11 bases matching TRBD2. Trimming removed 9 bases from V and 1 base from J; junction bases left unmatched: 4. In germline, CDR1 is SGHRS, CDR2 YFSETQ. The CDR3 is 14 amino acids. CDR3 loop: CATTSGGRTDTQYF. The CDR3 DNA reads TGCGCCACAACTAGCGGGGGCCGCACAGATACGCAGTATTTT.

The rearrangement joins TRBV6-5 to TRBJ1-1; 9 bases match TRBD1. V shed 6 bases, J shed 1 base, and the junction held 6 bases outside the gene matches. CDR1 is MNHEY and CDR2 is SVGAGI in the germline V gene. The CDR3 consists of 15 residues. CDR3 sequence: CASRQQGAGNTEAFF. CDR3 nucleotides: TGTGCCAGCAGACAACAGGGGGCTGGGAACACTGAAGCTTTCTTT.